This T cell receptor beta chain was recovered during a study of long-term antiretroviral therapy in people with HIV. V was trimmed by 0 bases and J by 8 bases, leaving 20 bases between them. This CDR3 is built from 16 residues. Germline CDR1 SGDLS, CDR2 YYNGEE. At survey level, the immunoSEQ assay was run in its v3.0 version. The table came from immunoSEQ multiplex PCR; TCRdb's copy has only in-frame clones and leaves some out. The profile shows 30,000 or so clones, around nine tenths of them singletons. Study results and limitations: Someone took the blood between about 2004 and 2017, maybe while older ART regimens were in use. HIV repertoires showed narrower CDR3 length ranges than controls.

Turning to this clone: What it binds is unknown.

The clonotype originates from a middle-aged man with HIV. Source: unsorted PBMCs, taken approximately 5 years before starting antiretroviral therapy. The rearrangement uses TRBV9 and TRBJ1-2, with D unclear. This chain's CDR3 is CASSVGVEGGIWGYTF. CDR3 DNA: TGTGCCAGCAGCGTAGGAGTCGAGGGCGGGATATGGGGCTACACCTTC.